A selection of T cell receptor beta chains follows, all from one sample in a study of cytomegalovirus exposure and HLA in healthy donors. Some clones are missing from TCRdb's copy, which holds only in-frame ones; the method was immunoSEQ multiplex PCR. The table has roughly 260,000 clones, roughly 86% seen once. Sequencing was carried out using PBMCs. The receptors derive from a woman in her thirties or forties in good health and CMV-seropositive. The CDR3 runs from the conserved cysteine through the conserved F or W. Each record gives: clone size, J gene, V gene, CDR3 length, D gene, CDR3 protein, CDR3 DNA. A D gene is named only where the DNA matches it firmly. Clone size is not always given. Where it is, it says once, few, many or a class for expanded clones.

NA TRBJ1-5 TRBV15 17 NA CTTSREFVGEGNQPQHF TGTACCACCAGCAGAGAATTTGTGGGAGAGGGCAATCAGCCCCAGCATTTT
few TRBJ2-3 TRBV7-9 16 NA CASSLSQGGNTDTQYF TGTGCCAGCAGCTTATCACAGGGGGGGAACACAGATACGCAGTATTTT
NA TRBJ1-6 TRBV27 15 NA CASSFQGPRYSPLHF TGTGCCAGCAGTTTCCAGGGCCCAAGGTACTCACCCCTCCACTTT
NA TRBJ2-1 TRBV28 15 TRBD2 CASSATSGSVSEQFF TGTGCCAGCAGTGCAACTAGCGGGTCCGTTAGTGAGCAGTTCTTC
once TRBJ1-4 TRBV6-1 15 NA CASSENTGINEKLFF TGTGCCAGCAGTGAAAATACAGGGATTAATGAAAAACTGTTTTTT
NA TRBJ2-1 TRBV7-3 13 NA CASSLSLYNEQFF TGTGCCAGCAGCTTAAGCCTATACAATGAGCAGTTCTTC
few TRBJ2-1 TRBV18 14 NA CASSPPMRFYEQFF TGTGCCAGCTCACCACCGATGCGGTTCTATGAGCAGTTCTTC
NA TRBJ1-6 TRBV18 16 NA CASSPQPPGDNSPLHF TGTGCCAGCTCACCACAACCCCCGGGGGATAATTCACCCCTCCACTTT
once TRBJ2-1 TRBV7-2 15 TRBD2 CASSLVAGPGNEQFF TGTGCCAGCAGCTTAGTAGCGGGACCGGGCAATGAGCAGTTCTTC
NA TRBJ2-1 TRBV6-1 15 TRBD2 CASSRTSGSYNEQFF TGTGCCAGCAGTCGGACTAGCGGGTCCTACAATGAGCAGTTCTTC
NA TRBJ1-5 TRBV30 17 NA CARRSVGAENSNQPQHF TGTGCGCGGAGATCGGTAGGGGCGGAAAATAGCAATCAGCCCCAGCATTTT
NA TRBJ2-5 TRBV7-2 17 TRBD2 CASSLMGLAGGGETQYF TGTGCCAGCAGCTTAATGGGGCTAGCGGGAGGAGGAGAGACCCAGTACTTC
NA TRBJ1-5 TRBV19 16 NA CASSRRTDKYGQPQHF TGTGCCAGTAGCCGCCGGACAGATAAATATGGTCAGCCCCAGCATTTT
few TRBJ1-5 TRBV15 15 NA CATSREERRGQPQHF TGTGCCACCAGCAGAGAGGAGCGACGAGGTCAGCCCCAGCATTTT
NA TRBJ2-5 TRBV7-2 17 NA CASSSNEPGLRGETQYF TGTGCCAGCAGCTCTAATGAACCGGGACTTCGGGGGGAGACCCAGTACTTC
NA TRBJ2-5 TRBV10-3 13 NA CAISPNLQETQYF TGTGCCATCAGCCCTAATCTCCAAGAGACCCAGTACTTC
NA TRBJ2-1 TRBV28 16 TRBD2 CASSWGSSGRASEQFF TGTGCCAGCAGTTGGGGTAGTAGCGGGAGGGCCAGCGAGCAGTTCTTC
NA TRBJ2-3 TRBV13 16 TRBD2 CASSLYSGASTDTQYF TGTGCCAGCAGCCTATATAGCGGGGCTAGCACAGATACGCAGTATTTT
NA TRBJ1-2 TRBV7-2 14 NA CASSQRTRASGYTF TGTGCCAGCAGCCAACGGACACGCGCTTCTGGCTACACCTTC
NA TRBJ2-2 TRBV9 17 NA CASSGGGAIAYTGELFF TGTGCCAGCTCCGGAGGGGGGGCAATCGCTTACACCGGGGAGCTGTTTTTT
NA TRBJ2-1 TRBV30 14 TRBD2 CAGISGSSYNEQFF TGTGCTGGCATTAGCGGGAGCTCCTACAATGAGCAGTTCTTC
NA TRBJ1-6 TRBV11-2 15 TRBD1 CASSPSRDSNSPLHF TGTGCCAGCAGCCCGAGCCGGGACAGCAATTCACCCCTCCACTTT
few TRBJ2-1 TRBV10-2 13 TRBD2 CASRASGQDEQFF TGCGCCAGCAGGGCTAGCGGCCAGGATGAGCAGTTCTTC
NA TRBJ1-2 TRBV7-9 14 NA CASSLDQGDYGYTF TGTGCCAGCAGCTTAGATCAGGGTGATTATGGCTACACCTTC
NA TRBJ2-1 TRBV6-4 14 TRBD2 CASSLAGGPGEQFF TGTGCCAGCAGTTTAGCGGGAGGGCCAGGTGAGCAGTTCTTC
NA TRBJ1-3 TRBV10-3 17 NA CAISESGVGFSGNTIYF TGTGCCATCAGTGAGTCAGGGGTCGGTTTCTCTGGAAACACCATATATTTT
NA TRBJ1-2 TRBV5-1 14 NA CASRPTGANYGYTF TGCGCCAGCAGGCCCACAGGTGCTAACTATGGCTACACCTTC
NA TRBJ1-3 TRBV7-2 15 NA CASSFRSGPSDTIYF TGTGCCAGCAGCTTTAGATCAGGGCCGTCGGACACCATATATTTT
NA TRBJ1-5 TRBV28 17 TRBD1 CAILDGTGLRGNQPQHF TGTGCCATCCTTGACGGGACAGGGTTAAGGGGAAATCAGCCCCAGCATTTT
NA TRBJ2-3 TRBV20-1 11 NA CSATSADTQYF TGCAGTGCTACGTCTGCAGATACGCAGTATTTT
NA TRBJ1-3 TRBV6-5 15 TRBD1 CASNSGDRAGNTIYF TGTGCCAGCAACTCGGGGGACAGGGCTGGAAACACCATATATTTT
NA TRBJ2-7 TRBV27 15 TRBD1 CASRYDRGRAYEQYF TGTGCCAGCAGATACGACAGGGGGCGAGCTTACGAGCAGTACTTC
NA TRBJ2-1 TRBV7-3 18 TRBD2 CASSLMALPSGRADEQFF TGTGCCAGCAGCTTAATGGCCCTTCCTAGCGGGAGGGCCGATGAGCAGTTCTTC
NA TRBJ1-1 TRBV28 13 NA CASRGGEGTEAFF TGTGCCAGCAGGGGCGGGGAAGGCACTGAAGCTTTCTTT
NA TRBJ1-1 TRBV29-1 14 NA CSVDFPDMNTEAFF TGCAGCGTTGATTTCCCAGACATGAACACTGAAGCTTTCTTT
NA TRBJ2-7 TRBV7-9 16 TRBD1 CASSLGSGTGAHEQYF TGTGCCAGCAGCTTAGGGTCCGGGACAGGGGCCCACGAGCAGTACTTC
NA TRBJ2-7 TRBV11-3 14 NA CASSLDWESGEQYF TGTGCCAGCAGCTTAGATTGGGAGTCTGGGGAGCAGTACTTC
NA TRBJ2-7 TRBV19 16 NA CASSRSDSMAPYEQYF TGTGCCAGTAGTCGGTCGGACAGCATGGCCCCCTACGAGCAGTACTTC
NA TRBJ1-4 TRBV18 16 TRBD1 CASSPGQGGTNEKLFF TGTGCCAGCTCACCCGGACAGGGCGGCACTAATGAAAAACTGTTTTTT
NA TRBJ2-7 TRBV5-1 15 TRBD1 CASSLTGGSSYEQYF TGCGCCAGCAGCCTAACAGGGGGGAGCTCCTACGAGCAGTACTTC
NA TRBJ2-3 TRBV18 15 NA CASSEVGGATDTQYF TGTGCCAGCTCAGAGGTGGGGGGAGCCACAGATACGCAGTATTTT
NA TRBJ1-5 TRBV6-5 15 TRBD1 CASSPTGVGNQPQHF TGTGCCAGCAGCCCCACAGGGGTTGGCAATCAGCCCCAGCATTTT
once TRBJ1-2 TRBV12-5 14 TRBD1 CASGLGDRGYGYTF TGTGCTAGTGGTTTGGGGGACAGGGGATATGGCTACACCTTC
NA TRBJ1-1 TRBV15 15 TRBD1 CATSSRQGTSTEAFF TGTGCCACCAGCAGCAGACAGGGGACGAGCACTGAAGCTTTCTTT